Following are 27 T cell receptor beta chains from one sample sequenced in a study of blood T cell repertoires in COVID-19. Using immunoSEQ multiplex PCR, the repertoire was profiled, and TCRdb retains in-frame clones only, with some absent. This table holds approximately 40,000 clones, about nine tenths found once. The source material was peripheral blood. The receptors were gathered from a man in his fifties or sixties with acute or convalescent COVID-19.

This clone was found once. The chain is built from TRBV3-1 (or the pseudogene TRBV3-2) and TRBJ1-2, with TRBD1 matching 7 bases. Germline values: CDR1 LGHDT, CDR2 YNNKEL (reference sequence). V was clipped by 4 bases and J by 4 bases; unmatched bases: 6. The CDR3 has 14 residues. CDR3 sequence: CASSLRGDSYGYTF. CDR3 bases: TGTGCCAGCAGCCTGAGGGGGGACAGCTATGGCTACACCTTC.

The V call is TRBV5-1, the J call TRBJ2-1; 9 bases align to TRBD2. The CDR3 spans 16 residues. Unmatched junction bases numbered 11, after V lost 0 bases and J lost 10 bases. CDR1 and CDR2 from the germline V gene are SGHRS and YFSETQ. For the CDR3, the DNA is TGCGCCAGCAGCTTGGTGGGGCGGGAGGGCTCGGAAGAGCAGTTCTTC. It yields the protein CASSLVGREGSEEQFF. Full variable domain (missing parts from reference TRBV5-1 and TRBJ2-1): KAGVTQTPRYLIKTRGQQVTLSCSPISGHRSVSWYQQTPGQGLQFLFEYFSETQRNKGNFPGRFSGRQFSNSRSEMNVSTLELGDSALYLCASSLVGREGSEEQFFGPGTRLTVL.

The rearrangement links TRBV16 to TRBJ2-7, with 10 bases matching TRBD2. CDR1 KGHSY and CDR2 FQNENV come from the germline V gene. The CDR3 covers 16 residues. V dropped 3 bases and J dropped 2; count of bases not matched to a gene: 7. CDR3 DNA: TGTGCCAGCAGCCATTTAAGACTAGCGGGTACCTACGAGCAGTACTTC. Translating gives CASSHLRLAGTYEQYF. The full variable domain, rest sourced from reference TRBV16 and TRBJ2-7, is GEEVAQTPKHLVRGEGQKAKLYCAPIKGHSYVFWYQQVLKNEFKFLISFQNENVFDETGMPKERFSAKCLPNSPCSLEIQATKLEDSAVYFCASSHLRLAGTYEQYFGPGTRLTVT.

The CDR3 bases are TGCGCCAGCAGCCCCACAGGGGGCGCCCCGGTAGGGCAGTTCTTC. It translates to CASSPTGGAPVGQFF. The V and J genes are TRBV5-1 and TRBJ2-1; the match to TRBD1 covers 9 bases. The germline V gene has CDR1 SGHRS and CDR2 YFSETQ. This CDR3 has 15 residues. V gave up 4 bases and J gave up 12 bases; unmatched junction bases: 14.

The V gene is TRBV19, the J gene TRBJ2-1; D is perhaps TRBD1 (5 bases). The CDR3 is 14 residues long. CDR1 and CDR2 from the germline V gene are LNHDA and SQIVND (reference sequence). Trimming shortened V by 3 bases and J by 10 bases, and 16 bases separated the two germline ends. In nucleotides, the CDR3 is TGTGCCAGTAGTATTGGCCAGGGCCCTGGAGAGCAGTTCTTC. Translated: CASSIGQGPGEQFF.

Written as DNA, the CDR3 is TGCAGCGTTGAGCCCAGTGGCACTGAAGCTTTCTTT. Protein sequence: CSVEPSGTEAFF. This chain uses TRBV29-1 with TRBJ1-1, with D unclear. Germline-derived CDR1 and CDR2 are SQVTM and ANQGSEA. With 3 bases removed from V and 4 bases from J, the gap between germline ends came to 9 bases. This CDR3 spans 12 amino acids.

This clone was counted only a few times. The CDR3: CASSLHGADTGELFF. Here the CDR3 DNA reads TGCGCCAGCAGCTTGCATGGGGCCGACACCGGGGAGCTGTTTTTT. This chain links TRBV5-1 with TRBJ2-2; tentative D call: TRBD1 (5 bases). CDR3 length: 15 amino acids. Per the germline V gene, CDR1 is SGHRS and CDR2 is YFSETQ. The germline V and J ends were trimmed by 1 base and 3 bases, with 10 bases remaining between them.

V and J are TRBV2 and TRBJ1-2, with D uncertain. This CDR3 comprises 13 residues. Between the trimmed V and J ends, which lost 7 bases and 7 bases, there was a span of 16 bases. CDR1 and CDR2 (germline): SNHLY, FYNNEI. This CDR3 reads CASKPGDDLGYTF. CDR3 in DNA: TGTGCCAGCAAGCCGGGTGACGATCTTGGCTACACCTTC.

The CDR3 DNA sequence: TGTGCCAGCAGCCAAGGCAGGGACAGGAATTATAGGAAGGGCAATCAGCCCCAGCATTTT. It codes for CASSQGRDRNYRKGNQPQHF. The chain has TRBV4-2 and TRBJ1-5; 8 nucleotides line up with TRBD1. The V gene's germline CDR1 is LGHNA and CDR2 YNFKEQ. V dropped 1 base and J dropped 2; count of bases not matched to a gene: 16. The CDR3 contains 20 residues.

V gene TRBV10-1 combines with J gene TRBJ1-4; 8 bases line up with TRBD1. J gave up 6 bases and V 4 bases, and 13 bases lay outside the gene matches. CDR3 length: 17 residues. In germline, CDR1 is WNHNN, CDR2 SYGVQD (reference sequence). The CDR3 loop reads CASSGTGRGSGDEKLFF. CDR3 bases: TGCGCCAGCAGTGGGACAGGGAGGGGGAGTGGGGATGAAAAACTGTTTTTT.

The rearrangement links TRBV27 to TRBJ2-5, with 8 bases identical to TRBD2. Looked up from germline, CDR1 is MNHEY and CDR2 is SMNVEV (reference sequence). The CDR3 spans 15 residues. The J segment lost 4 bases and the V segment lost 0 bases, leaving 4 bases of the junction unmatched. In DNA, the CDR3 is TGTGCCAGCAGTTTATCGGGACTAGTCGGAGAGACCCAGTACTTC. This gives the protein CASSLSGLVGETQYF.

The rearrangement uses TRBV10-3 and TRBJ1-1, with D tentatively TRBD1 (5 bases). Germline-derived CDR1 and CDR2 are ENHRY and SYGVKD. Trimming stripped 5 bases from V and 1 base from J, with 14 bases between. This CDR3 is 15 amino acids long. As DNA, the CDR3 is TGTGCCATCAGTCCCCACGCCGACAGGAACACTGAAGCTTTCTTT. It specifies CAISPHADRNTEAFF.

The gene calls are TRBV11-2 and TRBJ2-1; 9 bases are shared with TRBD1. The CDR3 covers 16 residues. J lost 2 bases, V lost 1 base, and 3 bases had no gene match. Germline V gene sequence: CDR1 SGHAT, CDR2 FQNNGV. As DNA, the CDR3 is TGTGCCAGCAGCTTAGGATACAGGGGGCCCTACAATGAGCAGTTCTTC. This sequence encodes CASSLGYRGPYNEQFF.

The chain joins TRBV27 to TRBJ1-5; D is undetermined. The CDR3 loop spans 12 amino acids. Germline CDR1 is MNHEY and CDR2 is SMNVEV (reference sequence). Trimming removed 8 bases at V and 3 bases at J, with 8 bases between. The CDR3 spells CASGGHNQPQHF. CDR3 sequence (DNA): TGTGCCAGCGGCGGGCACAATCAGCCCCAGCATTTT.

The chain recombines TRBV7-6 with TRBJ2-5; TRBD1 aligns across 9 bases. The germline CDR1 and CDR2 sequences are SGHVS and FNYEAQ. This CDR3 region has 16 residues. V shed 5 bases, J shed 5 bases, and the junction held 12 bases outside the gene matches. The CDR3 spells CASSIRAGTGKETQYF. In DNA form, the CDR3 reads TGTGCCAGCAGCATAAGAGCCGGGACAGGGAAGGAGACCCAGTACTTC.

This chain uses TRBV6-1 with TRBJ2-3, with D tentatively TRBD1 (6 bases). The CDR3 sequence is 13 residues long. The V end was cut by 2 bases, the J end by 9 bases, with 12 bases between. Germline V gives CDR1 MNHNS, CDR2 SASEGT. CDR3 DNA: TGTGCCAGCAGTGAACAGGGGTTAGGCACGCAGTATTTT. Its protein product is CASSEQGLGTQYF.

This CDR3 is CASSQFVYFRGTGELFF. The CDR3 nucleotides read TGTGCCAGCAGCCAGTTCGTTTATTTCAGGGGGACCGGGGAGCTGTTTTTT. The V and J genes are TRBV14 and TRBJ2-2, with 7 bases matching TRBD1. The CDR3 runs 17 residues. CDR1 is SGHDN, CDR2 FVKESK, per germline. V dropped 3 bases and J dropped 5; count of bases not matched to a gene: 12.

This chain joins TRBV19 and TRBJ1-5, with D possibly being TRBD1 (6 bases). This CDR3 is built from 14 residues. Deletions cut 6 bases from V and 5 bases from J, with 14 bases between. The germline V gene encodes CDR1 LNHDA and CDR2 SQIVND (reference sequence). The CDR3: CASRWGGRDQPQHF. CDR3 coding DNA: TGTGCCAGTAGGTGGGGGGGGCGCGATCAGCCCCAGCATTTT.

J is TRBJ2-3 and V is TRBV11-3, with 10 bases fitting TRBD2. The CDR3 loop spans 15 amino acids. Trimming at V came to 3 bases and at J to 4 bases, leaving 4 bases not matched to a gene. Germline assignment: CDR1 SGHNT and CDR2 YENEEA. The CDR3 is CASSLSGRGADTQYF. CDR3 coding DNA: TGTGCCAGCAGCTTGAGCGGGAGGGGGGCAGATACGCAGTATTTT.

The CDR3 nucleotides are TGTGCCAGCAGCACGAGTGTGACTAACTATGGCTACACCTTC. Its translation is CASSTSVTNYGYTF. The rearrangement uses TRBV13 and TRBJ1-2; D unclear. This CDR3 is 14 amino acids long. Trimming removed 5 bases from V and 0 bases from J, with 10 bases in between. Germline values: CDR1 PRHDT, CDR2 FYEKMQ (reference sequence).

The chain carries TRBV5-1 and TRBJ1-4; 8 bases agree with TRBD1. This CDR3 spans 13 amino acids. Germline CDR1 reads SGHRS; CDR2 reads YFSETQ. Germline trimming cut 4 bases from V and 8 bases from J; bases unmatched to any gene: 4. The CDR3 reads CASSAQGAEKLFF. In nucleotides, the CDR3 is TGCGCCAGCAGCGCCCAGGGGGCGGAAAAACTGTTTTTT.

This chain joins TRBV15 and TRBJ2-1, with 8 bases aligning to TRBD1. From germline, CDR1 is LNHNV and CDR2 YYDKDF (reference sequence). CDR3 length equals 15 residues. V shed 6 bases, J shed 6 bases, and the junction held 10 bases outside the gene matches. The CDR3 is CATRQGQEVFNEQFF. DNA of the CDR3: TGTGCCACCAGGCAGGGACAGGAAGTTTTCAATGAGCAGTTCTTC.

The chain combines TRBV5-1 with TRBJ2-1; the match to TRBD2 covers 7 bases. The V gene's germline CDR1 is SGHRS and CDR2 YFSETQ. This CDR3 spans 15 amino acids. Losses at the gene ends were 0 bases for V and 3 bases for J; bases not matched to a gene: 3. CDR3 bases: TGCGCCAGCAGCTTGGCCAGCGGGGTCTACAATGAGCAGTTCTTC. The encoded protein is CASSLASGVYNEQFF.

The rearrangement links TRBV7-8 to TRBJ1-2; tentative D call: TRBD1 (6 bases). The V gene lost 2 bases and the J gene lost 4 bases, with 14 bases spanning the gap. Germline CDR1 SGHVS, CDR2 FQNEAQ. The CDR3 is made up of 15 amino acids. The CDR3 DNA is TGTGCCAGCAGCTTAATGACAGGAGCCCTCTATGGCTACACCTTC. Protein product: CASSLMTGALYGYTF.

The chain combines TRBV4-3 with TRBJ1-4, with unresolved D. CDR1 LGHNA and CDR2 YSLEER come from the germline V gene. This CDR3 has 18 residues. Trimming shortened V by 0 bases and J by 1 base, and 15 bases separated the two germline ends. As DNA, the CDR3 is TGCGCCAGCAGCCAAGATCTAGGGAGCATACGAACTAATGAAAAACTGTTTTTT. This sequence encodes CASSQDLGSIRTNEKLFF.

This clone has just a few counts. This rearrangement joins TRBV5-5 to TRBJ1-1; 9 nucleotides line up with TRBD1. Germline CDR1 SGHKS, CDR2 YYEKEE (reference sequence). The ends lost 4 bases at V and 0 bases at J; junction bases unmatched: 4. The CDR3 spans 15 residues. CDR3 protein: CASSPRTGVNTEAFF. The CDR3 DNA is TGTGCCAGCAGCCCCAGGACAGGGGTGAACACTGAAGCTTTCTTT.

In its sample, this clone was seen a few times. The rearrangement links TRBV27 to TRBJ2-7, with a tentative D call TRBD1 (5 bases). CDR1 and CDR2 (germline): MNHEY, SMNVEV (reference sequence). Trimming took 6 bases from V and 0 from J, leaving 12 bases between them. This CDR3 is built from 14 residues. The CDR3 is CASRWTRSSYEQYF. The CDR3 coding sequence is TGTGCCAGCAGATGGACAAGGAGCTCCTACGAGCAGTACTTC.